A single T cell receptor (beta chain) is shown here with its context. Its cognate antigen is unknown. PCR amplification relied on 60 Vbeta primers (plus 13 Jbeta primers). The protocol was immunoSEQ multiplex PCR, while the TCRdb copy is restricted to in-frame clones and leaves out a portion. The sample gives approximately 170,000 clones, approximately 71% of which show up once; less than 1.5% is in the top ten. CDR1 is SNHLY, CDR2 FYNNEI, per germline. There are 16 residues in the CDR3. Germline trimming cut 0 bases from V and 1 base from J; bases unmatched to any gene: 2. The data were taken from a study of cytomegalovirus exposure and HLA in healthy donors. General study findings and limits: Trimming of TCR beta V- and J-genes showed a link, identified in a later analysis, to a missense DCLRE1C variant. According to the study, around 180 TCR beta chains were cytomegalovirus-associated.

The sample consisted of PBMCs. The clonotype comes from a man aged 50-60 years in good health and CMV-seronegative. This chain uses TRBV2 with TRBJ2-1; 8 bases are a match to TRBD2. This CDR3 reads CASSEARGVSYNEQFF. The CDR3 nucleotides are TGTGCCAGCAGTGAAGCGCGGGGGGTTTCCTACAATGAGCAGTTCTTC.